The 27 T cell receptor beta chains presented below share a single source sample, sequenced in a study of T-cell memory formation after mild COVID-19. TCRdb redid the calling of the 5' RACE reads with MiXCR, one entry per CDR3 protein. The data show 100,000 to 150,000 distinct CDR3 sequences, with approximately 15% seen just once and approximately 15% held by the top ten. Sample: PBMCs or a T cell subset sorted from them (not recorded which). These receptors came from an adult woman who had mild COVID-19 (a few samples of this study predate the infection). Cell type and time point are not known.

V gene TRBV19 combines with J gene TRBJ2-7, with D unclear. V was shortened by 7 bases and J by 5 bases, with 12 bases between the two germline ends. The germline V gene has CDR1 LNHDA and CDR2 SQIVND (reference sequence). The CDR3 is made up of 12 amino acids. The CDR3 region has the DNA TGTGCCAGTAACCAAGGACGAGACGAGCAGTACTTC. As protein: CASNQGRDEQYF.

This clonotype has only a few counts. The genes are TRBV5-8 and TRBJ1-1; D is perhaps TRBD1 (5 bases). From germline, CDR1 is SGHTS and CDR2 YDEGEE. This CDR3 region has 12 residues. The V end lost 4 bases, the J end lost 8 bases, and 12 bases lay between the germline ends. This chain's CDR3 is CASSQAHREAFF. The CDR3 nucleotides read TGTGCCAGCAGCCAGGCCCACAGGGAAGCTTTCTTT. Combining the CDR3 with reference TRBV5-8 and TRBJ1-1 gives the whole variable domain EAGVTQSPTHLIKTRGQQATLRCSPISGHTSVYWYQQALGLGLQFLLWYDEGEERNRGNFPPRFSGRQFPNYSSELNVNALELEDSALYLCASSQAHREAFFGQGTRLTVV.

This clonotype was counted only a few times. The CDR3 protein is CSARGPSDRASDTQYF. The CDR3 DNA sequence: TGCAGTGCTAGAGGCCCCTCGGACAGGGCTTCAGATACGCAGTATTTT. J is TRBJ2-3 and V is TRBV20-1; 8 bases are shared with TRBD1. The CDR3 totals 16 residues. Unmatched junction bases numbered 10, after V lost 1 base and J lost 4 bases. CDR1 is DFQATT, CDR2 SNEGSKA, per germline (reference sequence).

This sequence joins TRBV27 and TRBJ2-7, with 15 positions matching TRBD2. The CDR3 runs 15 residues. Looked up from germline, CDR1 is MNHEY and CDR2 is SMNVEV (reference sequence). V was pared by 0 bases and J by 6 bases, with 0 bases of the junction left unmatched. CDR3 nucleotides: TGTGCCAGCAGTTTATCGGGACTAGCGGGAGGCGAGCAGTACTTC. The encoded protein is CASSLSGLAGGEQYF.

This clonotype was counted between two and nine times. The rearrangement uses TRBV20-1 and TRBJ1-5, with D perhaps TRBD1 (6 bases). Trimming removed 6 bases at V and 3 bases at J, with 18 bases between. CDR1 and CDR2 from the germline V gene are DFQATT and SNEGSKA (reference sequence). The CDR3 is 15 residues long. The CDR3 here is CSATNRNRVNQPQHF. CDR3 coding DNA: TGCAGTGCCACAAATCGGAACAGGGTCAATCAGCCCCAGCATTTT.

This clonotype was detected a few times. The gene calls are TRBV12-3 or TRBV12-4 and TRBJ2-2, with D possibly matching TRBD2 (6 bases). The CDR3 has 13 amino acids. V gave up 3 bases and J gave up 5 bases, with 7 bases separating them. This chain's CDR3 is CASSLGTTGELFF. CDR3 bases: TGTGCCAGCAGTTTGGGGACTACCGGGGAGCTGTTTTTT.

The chain recombines TRBV6-1 with TRBJ1-2, with a tentative D call TRBD1 (5 bases). V shed 2 bases and J shed 4 bases, with 8 bases lying between them. The CDR3 length is 13 residues. Germline V gene lookup returns CDR1 MNHNS and CDR2 SASEGT. CDR3 bases: TGTGCCAGCAGTGAACAGGGAGGCTATGGCTACACCTTC. Encoded protein: CASSEQGGYGYTF.

In this sample, this clonotype turned up a few times. The CDR3 spells CASSPAGGGEAFF. In nucleotides, the CDR3 is TGTGCCAGCAGTCCGGCCGGCGGGGGCGAAGCTTTCTTT. The rearrangement joins TRBV12-3 or TRBV12-4 to TRBJ1-1; maybe TRBD1 (6 bases). The V end was cut by 5 bases, the J end by 8 bases, with 15 bases between. CDR3 length: 13 amino acids.

A few counts support this clonotype. CDR3 nucleotides: TGTGCCAGCAGTTTAGGAGGGTTCGACACCGGGGAGCTGTTTTTT. Translating it yields CASSLGGFDTGELFF. The rearrangement links TRBV12-3 or TRBV12-4 to TRBJ2-2, with D tentatively TRBD2 (5 bases). CDR3 length equals 15 residues. The V and J ends lost 1 base and 3 bases respectively, with 9 bases between them.

The V gene is TRBV4-3, the J gene TRBJ2-3; D call uncertain. Germline-derived CDR1 and CDR2 are LGHNA and YSLEER. V shed 2 bases and J shed 6 bases, with 15 bases lying between them. The CDR3 sequence is 15 residues long. The CDR3 DNA is TGCGCCAGCAGCCAAAATCTCGGGCCTCGGGATACGCAGTATTTT. This translates into CASSQNLGPRDTQYF.

This clonotype was counted a few times. The chain carries TRBV15 and TRBJ2-7; D unclear. Deletions cut 1 base from V and 7 bases from J, with 11 bases between. Germline lookup yields CDR1 LNHNV and CDR2 YYDKDF (reference sequence). The CDR3 consists of 13 residues. The CDR3 DNA reads TGTGCCACCAGCAGAGGGTCTGCGCGGGAGCAGTACTTC. Encoded protein: CATSRGSAREQYF.

The gene calls are TRBV5-1 and TRBJ2-2; TRBD1 aligns across 9 bases. V shed 4 bases and J 6 bases; nucleotides not matched to a gene: 10. CDR1 SGHRS and CDR2 YFSETQ come from the germline V gene. The CDR3 contains 16 residues. The CDR3 coding sequence is TGCGCCAGCAGCACCGGACAGGGGTCTCCGGCCGGGGAGCTGTTTTTT. It is translated as CASSTGQGSPAGELFF.

Comment on this clonotype: The conserved closing phenylalanine or tryptophan is absent in this CDR3, likely reflecting a read error. This rearrangement joins TRBV7-9 to TRBJ2-5; 9 bases are a match to TRBD1. The V gene's germline CDR1 is SEHNR and CDR2 FQNEAQ (reference sequence). J was trimmed by 5 bases and V by 6 bases; bases with no gene match: 7. This CDR3 is built from 14 residues. The CDR3 reads CASSLDRGRETQYL. The CDR3, as DNA: TGTGCCAGCAGTTTGGACAGGGGACGGGAGACCCAGTACTTA.

The rearrangement joins TRBV6-5 to TRBJ1-5; tentatively, D is TRBD1 (5 bases). The germline gives CDR1 MNHEY, CDR2 SVGAGI. The V end was cut by 5 bases, the J end by 0 bases, with 14 bases between. The CDR3 extends over 16 amino acids. For the CDR3, the DNA is TGTGCCAGCAGTCATAACAGGCTGGGTAGCAATCAGCCCCAGCATTTT. Translation: CASSHNRLGSNQPQHF.

CDR3 sequence (DNA): TGCAGTGCTAGTAAGAGCACTGAAGCTTTCTTT. This codes for CSASKSTEAFF. The chain has TRBV20-1 and TRBJ1-1; the D is unclear. Germline V lookup: CDR1 DFQATT, CDR2 SNEGSKA (reference sequence). Trimming shortened V by 3 bases and J by 4 bases, and 6 bases separated the two germline ends. The CDR3 is made up of 11 amino acids.

This clonotype was seen a handful of times. The chain recombines TRBV3-1 with TRBJ2-2; 10 nucleotides agree with TRBD2. Per germline, CDR1 LGHDT and CDR2 YNNKEL (reference sequence). The V segment lost 4 bases and the J segment 0 bases; nucleotides outside the gene matches: 5. There are 17 residues in the CDR3. In DNA, the CDR3 is TGTGCCAGCAGCCGTACTAGCGGGGTTGCGAACACCGGGGAGCTGTTTTTT. Protein product: CASSRTSGVANTGELFF.

This clonotype was seen a few times. V is TRBV7-2 and J is TRBJ2-7; D remains unclear. CDR1 and CDR2 (germline): SGHTA, FQGNSA. The CDR3 sequence is 14 residues long. The V and J ends lost 7 bases and 3 bases respectively, with 16 bases between them. CDR3 in amino acids: CASILTGRFYEQYF. DNA for the CDR3: TGTGCCAGCATCCTAACTGGAAGGTTCTACGAGCAGTACTTC.

This clonotype was seen more than once but under ten times. This chain uses TRBV6-5 with TRBJ2-7; TRBD2 aligns across 8 bases. This CDR3 comprises 14 residues. V lost 10 bases, J lost 3 bases, and 11 bases stayed unmatched. Per germline, CDR1 MNHEY and CDR2 SVGAGI. The CDR3: CATSRREEGYEQYF. The CDR3 nucleotides read TGTGCCACTAGCCGGCGGGAGGAGGGCTACGAGCAGTACTTC.

The genes are TRBV14 and TRBJ1-6; tentatively, D is TRBD1 (6 bases). The CDR3 has 16 amino acids. V lost 1 base and J 7 bases, leaving 14 bases between the germline ends. Germline CDR1 and CDR2: SGHDN and FVKESK. The DNA of the CDR3 is TGTGCCAGCAGCCAAGGTGGGGGACAAAGGAATTCACCCCTCCACTTT. Its translation is CASSQGGGQRNSPLHF.

This clonotype was picked up many times. The chain couples TRBV6-6 to TRBJ2-1; D ambiguous. The CDR3 extends over 12 amino acids. Trimming took 2 bases from V and 11 from J, leaving 10 bases between them. CDR1 and CDR2 from the germline V gene are MNHNY and SVGAGI (reference sequence). DNA for the CDR3: TGTGCCAGCAGTTACGAGTGGGCTCAGCAGTTCTTC. Translated: CASSYEWAQQFF.

This chain joins TRBV5-6 and TRBJ2-7; D gene unclear. Per the germline V gene, CDR1 is SGHDT and CDR2 is YYEEEE. The CDR3 has 13 residues. V lost 0 bases, J lost 2 bases, and 6 bases lay in between. CDR3: CASSLVRAYEQYF. In nucleotides, the CDR3 is TGTGCCAGCAGCTTGGTCAGAGCCTACGAGCAGTACTTC. The whole variable domain, remainder taken from reference TRBV5-6 and TRBJ2-7, is DAGVTQSPTHLIKTRGQQVTLRCSPKSGHDTVSWYQQALGQGPQFIFQYYEEEERQRGNFPDRFSGHQFPNYSSELNVNALLLGDSALYLCASSLVRAYEQYFGPGTRLTVT.

The chain has TRBV5-1 and TRBJ2-3; 9 bases agree with TRBD2. With 0 bases clipped from V and 4 bases from J, the junction kept 6 bases outside the gene matches. Germline values: CDR1 SGHRS, CDR2 YFSETQ. The CDR3 is 16 amino acids. The CDR3 nucleotides read TGCGCCAGCAGCTTGGGAGAAGCGGGAGGTGCAGATACGCAGTATTTT. This codes for CASSLGEAGGADTQYF.

Only a few counts were recorded for this clonotype. This chain links TRBV18 with TRBJ2-7; TRBD1 agrees at 7 bases. This CDR3 has 15 amino acids. The junction had 10 bases not matched to a gene; V was cut back by 6 bases and J by 2 bases. Germline CDR1 KGHSH, CDR2 LQKENI. The DNA for the CDR3 is TGTGCCAGCTCTCAGATCCCGGGACAGCCCTACGAGCAGTACTTC. Its translation is CASSQIPGQPYEQYF. The full variable domain, completed using reference TRBV18 and TRBJ2-7, is NAGVMQNPRHLVRRRGQEARLRCSPMKGHSHVYWYRQLPEEGLKFMVYLQKENIIDESGMPKERFSAEFPKEGPSILRIQQVVRGDSAAYFCASSQIPGQPYEQYFGPGTRLTVT.

This clonotype was detected a few times. The chain recombines TRBV7-9 with TRBJ2-1; D not resolved. CDR3 length: 12 amino acids. V lost 6 bases and J 5 bases, leaving 8 bases between the germline ends. The germline CDR1 and CDR2 sequences are SEHNR and FQNEAQ (reference sequence). CDR3 sequence (DNA): TGTGCCAGCAGGCCGGCTGACAATGAGCAGTTCTTC. It yields the protein CASRPADNEQFF.

This clonotype has just a few counts. The V gene is TRBV9, the J gene TRBJ2-1; no definite D call. This CDR3 region has 15 residues. Per the germline V gene, CDR1 is SGDLS and CDR2 is YYNGEE. The V gene lost 0 bases and the J gene lost 4 bases, with 11 bases spanning the gap. The CDR3 DNA reads TGTGCCAGCAGCGTAGATGGCGGAGCATACAATGAGCAGTTCTTC. Translating gives CASSVDGGAYNEQFF.

In its sample, this clonotype was seen a few times. The chain employs TRBV5-1 and TRBJ2-7, with a weak D call TRBD2 (6 bases). This CDR3 contains 17 residues. CDR1 and CDR2 from the germline V gene are SGHRS and YFSETQ. V lost 0 bases to trimming and J lost 0 bases, with 16 bases between them. CDR3 protein: CASSLAEASAVSYEQYF. CDR3 sequence (DNA): TGCGCCAGCAGCTTGGCCGAGGCTAGCGCCGTCTCCTACGAGCAGTACTTC.

This chain joins TRBV12-3 or TRBV12-4 and TRBJ2-2; D gene unclear. CDR3 length: 13 amino acids. Trimming shortened V by 5 bases and J by 4 bases, and 8 bases separated the two germline ends. CDR3 residues: CASSQKVTGELFF. Written as DNA, the CDR3 is TGTGCCAGCAGTCAGAAAGTCACCGGGGAGCTGTTTTTT.